These 13 T cell receptor beta chains were sequenced from one sample in a study of T cell clones after liver transplantation. Some clones are missing from TCRdb's copy, which holds only in-frame ones; the method was immunoSEQ multiplex PCR. Here the sample spans 20,000 to 30,000 clones, more than 60% being singletons. The sequencing here drew on CD4+ T cells from blood, taken before liver transplant. The receptor set was obtained from a human donor who received a liver transplant.

V and J are TRBV29-1 and TRBJ2-5, with D perhaps assigned TRBD1 or TRBD2 (7 bases each). Germline assignment: CDR1 SQVTM and CDR2 ANQGSEA. CDR3 size: 14 residues. The V end lost 7 bases, the J end lost 4 bases, and 19 bases lay between the germline ends. The CDR3 nucleotides are TGCAGCGCTCCAGGGGGAGGGCGCGGAGAGACCCAGTACTTC. Its protein product is CSAPGGGRGETQYF.

The V and J genes are TRBV4-3 and TRBJ2-3, with 10 nucleotides matching TRBD2. The CDR3 is 15 amino acids. Per the germline V gene, CDR1 is LGHNA and CDR2 is YSLEER. Losses at the gene ends were 2 bases for V and 6 bases for J; bases not matched to a gene: 5. CDR3 region: CASSQRLAGADTQYF. The CDR3 DNA reads as TGCGCCAGCAGCCAACGACTAGCGGGCGCGGATACGCAGTATTTT.

This clone came up once. J is TRBJ1-2 and V is TRBV19; D is unclear. The V and J ends lost 3 bases and 3 bases respectively, with 11 bases between them. From germline, CDR1 is LNHDA and CDR2 SQIVND (reference sequence). CDR3 length equals 14 residues. CDR3 sequence: CASSIPNRDYGYTF. The CDR3 DNA reads TGTGCCAGTAGTATCCCTAACAGAGACTATGGCTACACCTTC. The whole variable domain, filled in from reference TRBV19 and TRBJ1-2, reads DGGITQSPKYLFRKEGQNVTLSCEQNLNHDAMYWYRQDPGQGLRLIYYSQIVNDFQKGDIAEGYSVSREKKESFPLTVTSAQKNPTAFYLCASSIPNRDYGYTFGSGTRLTVV.

The chain uses TRBV5-1 and TRBJ1-1, with 9 positions matching TRBD1. The CDR3 sequence is 14 residues long. Germline values: CDR1 SGHRS, CDR2 YFSETQ. Trimming took 0 bases from V and 10 from J; bases not matched to a gene: 7. CDR3 in amino acids: CASSLGEQGARAFF. DNA for the CDR3: TGCGCCAGCAGCTTGGGGGAACAGGGGGCGCGAGCTTTCTTT.

The genes are TRBV5-1 and TRBJ2-3; D call uncertain. Trimming shortened V by 2 bases and J by 2 bases, and 9 bases separated the two germline ends. CDR1 and CDR2 from the germline V gene are SGHRS and YFSETQ. This CDR3 is 14 amino acids long. The CDR3 loop reads CASSLETVTDTQYF. The CDR3 DNA follows: TGCGCCAGCAGCTTAGAGACGGTCACAGATACGCAGTATTTT.

The chain uses TRBV4-1 and TRBJ2-3; TRBD2 is a possible D gene (5 bases). CDR3 length equals 17 residues. Per the germline V gene, CDR1 is MGHRA and CDR2 is YSYEKL. Trimming took off 4 bases at V and 1 base at J, with 18 bases between the two ends. CDR3 in amino acids: CASSPLELRGRTDTQYF. The CDR3 region has the DNA TGCGCCAGCAGCCCATTAGAACTCCGAGGGCGCACAGATACGCAGTATTTT.

The chain joins TRBV21-1 to TRBJ1-3; TRBD1 is the table's D call, not checked against the DNA. TRBV21-1 corresponds to a pseudogene. The length of the CDR3 is 16 residues. The CDR3 is CASSKKGTVSGNTIYF. The CDR3 nucleotides are TGTGCCAGCAGCAAAAAGGGGACAGTCTCTGGAAACACCATATATTTT.

The CDR3 here is CASSLEQGASGNTIYF. The CDR3, as DNA: TGTGCCAGCAGCTTGGAACAGGGGGCCTCTGGAAACACCATATATTTT. The chain recombines TRBV7-2 with TRBJ1-3; TRBD1 matches 9 bases. Germline V gene sequence: CDR1 SGHTA, CDR2 FQGNSA. The CDR3 spans 16 residues. Trimming removed 3 bases from V and 0 bases from J; junction bases left unmatched: 3.

This clone was observed once. The CDR3 nucleotides are TGCGCCAGCAGCACTAGCGGGAGCGGGACAGATACGCAGTATTTT. The encoded protein is CASSTSGSGTDTQYF. The chain joins TRBV5-1 to TRBJ2-3; 11 nucleotides line up with TRBD2. Germline values: CDR1 SGHRS, CDR2 YFSETQ. J gave up 3 bases and V 4 bases, and 4 bases lay outside the gene matches. The CDR3 extends over 15 amino acids.

The chain has TRBV5-1 and TRBJ1-1; 10 nucleotides agree with TRBD1. The ends lost 2 bases at V and 8 bases at J; junction bases unmatched: 9. Germline CDR1 is SGHRS and CDR2 is YFSETQ. The CDR3 is made up of 15 amino acids. This chain's CDR3 is CASSFPGQGFREAFF. The CDR3 DNA reads TGCGCCAGCAGCTTCCCGGGACAGGGGTTTCGGGAAGCTTTCTTT.

The rearrangement links TRBV4-1 to TRBJ1-5, with TRBD1 matching 7 bases. V trimming: 0 bases; J trimming: 3 bases; junction bases outside the gene matches: 5. Germline CDR1 and CDR2: MGHRA and YSYEKL. This CDR3 spans 16 amino acids. The CDR3 DNA reads as TGCGCCAGCAGCCAAGAGGGCGACAGGGCCAATCAGCCCCAGCATTTT. Its protein product is CASSQEGDRANQPQHF.

This rearrangement joins TRBV15 to TRBJ1-5; no clear D. Germline lookup yields CDR1 LNHNV and CDR2 YYDKDF (reference sequence). Trimming removed 6 bases from V and 4 bases from J, with 16 bases in between. There are 15 residues in the CDR3. Here the CDR3 DNA reads TGTGCCACCAGATCGGCCAGAGGGTCAAATCAGCCCCAGCATTTT. It encodes CATRSARGSNQPQHF.

This chain joins TRBV28 and TRBJ2-7, with 8 bases lining up with TRBD2. CDR1 is MDHEN, CDR2 SYDVKM, per germline. The CDR3 consists of 15 residues. Germline trimming cut 6 bases from V and 1 base from J; bases unmatched to any gene: 8. CDR3 in amino acids: CASSLAGGESYEQYF. CDR3 sequence (DNA): TGTGCCAGCAGCTTGGCCGGGGGGGAGTCCTACGAGCAGTACTTC.